Shown below are 4 T cell receptor beta chains from a single sample sequenced in a study of T cells in Graves' hyperthyroidism and ophthalmopathy. There were TCR beta CDR3 regions amplified from RNA transcripts. An initial round of RT-PCR targeting the TCR CDR3 relied on the HTBI primer set. TCRdb reprocessed the multiplex PCR reads with MiXCR, giving one entry per CDR3 protein. Of around 300,000 distinct CDR3 sequences in the sample, roughly 15% were seen once. Sequenced sample: blood. The receptors stem from a woman in her thirties or forties with Graves' hyperthyroidism.

The V and J genes are TRBV20-1 and TRBJ2-2, with D uncertain. V was shortened by 2 bases and J by 0 bases, with 4 bases between the two germline ends. Germline values: CDR1 DFQATT, CDR2 SNEGSKA (reference sequence). This CDR3 is 13 amino acids long. The CDR3 DNA reads as TGCAGTGCTAGATGGGCGAACACCGGGGAGCTGTTTTTT. Encoded protein: CSARWANTGELFF.

This clonotype showed up many times. This chain joins TRBV12-3 or TRBV12-4 and TRBJ2-2; maybe TRBD2 (5 bases). The CDR3 loop spans 14 amino acids. The V end lost 6 bases, the J end lost 2 bases, and 10 bases lay between the germline ends. The CDR3 nucleotides are TGTGCCAGCAGCAGGACTGTAAACACCGGGGAGCTGTTTTTT. Protein sequence: CASSRTVNTGELFF.

This clonotype appeared a few times. The chain has TRBV18 and TRBJ1-1, with a weak D call TRBD1 (6 bases). In germline, CDR1 is KGHSH, CDR2 LQKENI. The CDR3 runs 16 residues. V was cut by 2 bases and J by 7 bases, with 20 bases left in between. CDR3 in amino acids: CASSPFSDRKQSEAFF. DNA of the CDR3: TGTGCCAGCTCACCATTTTCCGACAGGAAACAAAGTGAAGCTTTCTTT.

This clonotype appeared many times. This chain joins TRBV11-2 and TRBJ2-7; 12 bases fit TRBD1. CDR1 is SGHAT and CDR2 is FQNNGV in the germline V gene. Trimming removed 2 bases from V and 3 bases from J; junction bases left unmatched: 5. The CDR3 runs to 16 residues. In DNA, the CDR3 is TGTGCCAGCAGCTTAATCGGGACAGGGGGCTTCTACGAGCAGTACTTC. It translates to CASSLIGTGGFYEQYF.